A single count supports the clone carrying this T cell receptor beta chain. Trimming cost V 1 base and J 0 bases; bases outside gene matches: 0. The CDR3 runs to 14 residues. The germline V gene has CDR1 SGDLS and CDR2 YYNGEE. Sequencing used immunoSEQ multiplex PCR; TCRdb keeps in-frame clones, though not all of them. This table has around 150,000 clones, about 88% appearing once. The sample is drawn from a study of blood T cell repertoires in COVID-19. The sequenced sample was peripheral blood. The rearrangement links TRBV9 to TRBJ2-7; TRBD1 aligns across 8 bases. The receptor's source is a man between 50 and 59 years old with active or convalescent COVID-19. CDR3 region: CASSVTGGSYEQYF. The CDR3, as DNA: TGTGCCAGCAGCGTAACAGGGGGCTCCTACGAGCAGTACTTC.